These T cell receptor beta chains were read from a single sample in a study of T cell responses to AZD1222 COVID-19 vaccine. This table comes from immunoSEQ multiplex PCR, and its TCRdb copy is limited to in-frame clones, with some not included. The table has roughly 150,000 clones, about 90% seen once. The specimen was peripheral blood, collected on day 0 of AZD1222 vaccination. The receptors originated from an adult in good health. The CDR3 runs from the conserved cysteine through the conserved F or W. D genes are given only for firm matches. Not every row has a clone size; where given, it reads once, few, many or a size class.

TRBD1 | TRBJ1-6 | - | TRBV27 | CASSSPGQGKDSPLHF | TGTGCCAGCAGCTCCCCTGGACAGGGTAAAGATTCACCCCTCCACTTT
- | TRBJ1-5 | once | TRBV16 | CASSQWGRQPQHF | TGTGCCAGCAGCCAATGGGGGAGGCAGCCCCAGCATTTT
- | TRBJ2-7 | - | TRBV27 | CASSKLAQIYEQYF | TGTGCCAGCAGTAAGCTAGCCCAAATCTACGAGCAGTACTTC
- | TRBJ1-1 | - | TRBV27 | CASMGYTEAFF | TGTGCCAGCATGGGATACACTGAAGCTTTCTTT
TRBD1 | TRBJ1-1 | - | TRBV29-1 | CSVTGEGTEAFF | TGCAGCGTTACAGGGGAGGGGACTGAAGCTTTCTTT
- | TRBJ1-4 | - | TRBV7-9 | CASSLIGQANEKLFF | TGTGCCAGCAGCTTGATCGGGCAGGCCAATGAAAAACTGTTTTTT
- | TRBJ2-5 | - | TRBV7-7 | CASSPFTSGQETQYF | TGTGCCAGCAGCCCCTTCACGAGTGGCCAAGAGACCCAGTACTTC
- | TRBJ2-3 | - | TRBV10-3 | CAISIPGTSTDTQYF | TGTGCCATCAGTATTCCCGGGACAAGCACAGATACGCAGTATTTT
- | TRBJ1-5 | - | TRBV6-1 | CASSDIDSPYQPQHF | TGTGCCAGCAGTGATATAGACAGCCCCTATCAGCCCCAGCATTTT
- | TRBJ2-3 | - | TRBV6-5 | CASNPAGPRNTQYF | TGTGCCAGCAACCCAGCGGGTCCCAGGAATACGCAGTATTTT